Below, 29 T cell receptor beta chains from the same sample are listed, as sequenced in a study of T cell repertoires in cytomegalovirus infection. TCRdb ran MiXCR on the reads and lists one entry per CDR3 protein. Of roughly 150,000 distinct CDR3 sequences in the sample, about 32% were seen once. These receptors' antigens are unknown. The material sequenced was CD8+ T cells from cultured PBMCs, taken from culture after CMV antigen stimulation. Receptors were obtained from a human donor in good health (CMV status not recorded). Some clones in this sample may be carry-over from other donors' samples.

The chain recombines TRBV11-2 with TRBJ2-1, with 16 bases lining up with TRBD2. Germline loops: CDR1 SGHAT, CDR2 FQNNGV. After removal of 5 bases from V and 1 base from J, the junction contained 5 bases not matched to a gene. This CDR3 is built from 18 residues. CDR3 coding DNA: TGTGCCAGCAGCCTGGGACTAGCGGGGGGGCCTTCCTACAATGAGCAGTTCTTC. Its protein is CASSLGLAGGPSYNEQFF.

This clonotype was observed at least ten times. J is TRBJ1-5 and V is TRBV7-6, with 9 bases aligning to TRBD1. V shed 5 bases and J 0 bases; nucleotides not matched to a gene: 14. The germline V gene has CDR1 SGHVS and CDR2 FNYEAQ. The CDR3 totals 19 residues. Here the CDR3 DNA reads TGTGCCAGCAGCCCCTTTGAAACCGGGACAGGGCATAGCAATCAGCCCCAGCATTTT. Translated: CASSPFETGTGHSNQPQHF.

This clonotype was counted ten times or more. V is TRBV3-1 and J is TRBJ1-1; possibly TRBD1 for D (5 bases). Germline values: CDR1 LGHDT, CDR2 YNNKEL (reference sequence). V dropped 4 bases and J dropped 0 bases, with 15 bases sitting between them. The CDR3 loop spans 16 amino acids. CDR3 loop: CASSPREGPLNTEAFF. The CDR3 coding sequence is TGTGCCAGCAGCCCCCGGGAGGGACCCTTGAACACTGAAGCTTTCTTT.

The table lists this clonotype with a few counts. The CDR3 DNA follows: TGTGCCAGCAGCTACCCAGGACTAGCGGGGGGTCCGGGCACAGATACGCAGTATTTT. Translating gives CASSYPGLAGGPGTDTQYF. The chain is built from TRBV7-2 and TRBJ2-3; TRBD2 matches at 14 bases. The CDR3 contains 19 residues. Germline trimming cut 4 bases from V and 1 base from J; bases unmatched to any gene: 10. CDR1 is SGHTA and CDR2 is FQGNSA in the germline V gene.

The chain combines TRBV6-6 with TRBJ1-5; D not certain. The germline V and J ends were trimmed by 5 bases and 8 bases, with 13 bases remaining between them. CDR1 MNHNY and CDR2 SVGAGI come from the germline V gene (reference sequence). This CDR3 comprises 13 residues. This CDR3 is CASSAVTWEPQHF. As DNA, the CDR3 is TGTGCCAGCAGTGCCGTGACCTGGGAGCCCCAGCATTTT.

V gene TRBV19 combines with J gene TRBJ2-2; D is undetermined. The CDR3 has 13 amino acids. The germline V and J ends were trimmed by 4 bases and 6 bases, with 9 bases remaining between them. The germline V gene has CDR1 LNHDA and CDR2 SQIVND (reference sequence). Written as DNA, the CDR3 is TGTGCCAGTAGTAGGGATGTCCCCGGGGAGCTGTTTTTT. Protein sequence: CASSRDVPGELFF.

The rearrangement joins TRBV20-1 to TRBJ1-1, with 8 nucleotides matching TRBD1. Trimming cost V 6 bases and J 1 base; bases outside gene matches: 10. Germline V gene sequence: CDR1 DFQATT, CDR2 SNEGSKA (reference sequence). The CDR3 spans 15 residues. The CDR3 nucleotides are TGCAGTGCGACGGACTCCGGGACAGGGAACACTGAAGCTTTCTTT. Translated, it gives CSATDSGTGNTEAFF.

The V and J genes are TRBV27 and TRBJ2-3; 7 bases agree with TRBD2. V dropped 4 bases and J dropped 6; count of bases not matched to a gene: 7. The CDR3 is 14 amino acids. Germline CDR1 reads MNHEY; CDR2 reads SMNVEV (reference sequence). The CDR3 bases are TGTGCCAGCAGTTCCACGCAAGCGGGGGATACGCAGTATTTT. It translates to CASSSTQAGDTQYF.

This clonotype appeared many times. The chain couples TRBV4-1 to TRBJ2-7; TRBD2 is a possible D gene (6 bases). V was trimmed by 5 bases and J by 0 bases, leaving 14 bases between them. Germline V gene sequence: CDR1 MGHRA, CDR2 YSYEKL. This CDR3 has 15 residues. The CDR3 bases are TGCGCCAGCAGCTACGCGGGACGTAACTCCTACGAGCAGTACTTC. It codes for CASSYAGRNSYEQYF.

The J gene is TRBJ2-5, the V gene TRBV2, with 16 positions matching TRBD2. V dropped 7 bases and J dropped 5; count of bases not matched to a gene: 10. This CDR3 spans 17 amino acids. CDR1 and CDR2 (germline): SNHLY, FYNNEI. CDR3 coding DNA: TGTGCCAGCACCGGGACTAGCGGGGGGGCCGTAGTTGAGACCCAGTACTTC. Its translation is CASTGTSGGAVVETQYF.

J is TRBJ2-5 and V is TRBV6-1; tentative D call: TRBD1 (5 bases). CDR3 length: 15 amino acids. Germline CDR1 is MNHNS and CDR2 is SASEGT. Trimming took off 1 base at V and 2 bases at J, with 11 bases between the two ends. The CDR3 reads CASSEGGALQETQYF. The CDR3 nucleotides read TGTGCCAGCAGTGAAGGGGGCGCCCTACAAGAGACCCAGTACTTC.

The chain combines TRBV27 with TRBJ2-3, with D maybe TRBD1 (5 bases). Germline-derived CDR1 and CDR2 are MNHEY and SMNVEV (reference sequence). The CDR3 length is 12 residues. V was cut by 7 bases and J by 10 bases, with 15 bases left in between. Here the CDR3 reads CASKFIGAAQYF. DNA for the CDR3: TGTGCCAGCAAGTTTATAGGGGCCGCGCAGTATTTT.

For this clonotype: This may be a read error, as it is one base from a much larger clone. This chain's CDR3 is CASRFSGGAADTQYF. Written as DNA, the CDR3 is TGTGCCAGCAGGTTTAGCGGGGGGGCGGCAGATACGCAGTATTTT. This sequence joins TRBV5-4 and TRBJ2-3; 11 bases align to TRBD2. CDR3 length: 15 amino acids. With V trimmed by 5 bases and J by 4 bases, 6 bases remained unmatched. CDR1 is SGHNT, CDR2 YYREEE, per germline (reference sequence).

As for this clonotype: This may be a read error: a much more frequent sequence differs by one nucleotide. The chain couples TRBV6-5 to TRBJ2-7; D gene unclear. Germline CDR1 reads MNHEY; CDR2 reads SVGAGI. Deletions cut 5 bases from V and 9 bases from J, with 20 bases between. This CDR3 is built from 14 residues. CDR3 amino acids: CASSPEYRAKGQYF. For the CDR3, the DNA is TGTGCCAGCAGTCCGGAGTACAGAGCGAAGGGGCAGTACTTC.

This sequence joins TRBV12-3 or TRBV12-4 and TRBJ1-2; TRBD1 agrees at 7 bases. CDR3 length equals 14 residues. The ends lost 4 bases at V and 6 bases at J; junction bases unmatched: 8. The CDR3 reads CASSYLDRAHGYTF. The CDR3 DNA sequence: TGTGCCAGCAGTTACCTAGACAGGGCCCATGGCTACACCTTC.

This clonotype showed up just a few times. The rearrangement uses TRBV12-3 or TRBV12-4 and TRBJ2-5; D is ambiguous. Trimming shortened V by 6 bases and J by 5 bases, and 16 bases separated the two germline ends. CDR3 size: 14 residues. The CDR3 spells CASSTLRVEETQYF. The CDR3 DNA reads as TGTGCCAGCAGCACTCTTCGGGTGGAGGAGACCCAGTACTTC.

This clonotype appeared many times. The V gene is TRBV4-1, the J gene TRBJ1-4, with no clear D. There are 15 residues in the CDR3. Trimming took 0 bases from V and 5 from J, leaving 10 bases between them. The V gene's germline CDR1 is MGHRA and CDR2 YSYEKL. The CDR3 reads CASSQERSTNEKLFF. For the CDR3, the DNA is TGCGCCAGCAGCCAAGAACGCAGCACCAATGAAAAACTGTTTTTT.

This rearrangement joins TRBV7-6 to TRBJ2-1, with 7 bases matching TRBD2. The germline V gene encodes CDR1 SGHVS and CDR2 FNYEAQ. V trimming: 5 bases; J trimming: 14 bases; junction bases outside the gene matches: 12. This CDR3 is 13 amino acids long. The CDR3 sequence is CASSPPLAPLKFF. CDR3 in DNA: TGTGCCAGCAGCCCGCCACTAGCGCCTCTAAAGTTCTTC.

The chain carries TRBV19 and TRBJ2-1; no definite D call. The CDR3 is 15 amino acids. Deletions cut 4 bases from V and 2 bases from J, with 12 bases between. Germline values: CDR1 LNHDA, CDR2 SQIVND (reference sequence). DNA for the CDR3: TGTGCCAGTAGTACGAACTCTATTACCTACAATGAGCAGTTCTTC. As protein: CASSTNSITYNEQFF.

The CDR3 here is CATSPTGGSQPQHF. DNA for the CDR3: TGTGCCACCTCCCCGACAGGGGGTTCTCAGCCCCAGCATTTT. V gene TRBV12-3 or TRBV12-4 combines with J gene TRBJ1-5; TRBD1 aligns across 9 bases. Losses at the gene ends were 10 bases for V and 6 bases for J; bases not matched to a gene: 10. This CDR3 is built from 14 residues.

CDR3 bases: TGTGCCACCAGTGATTTTCCGGGGGCTACTGAAGCTTTCTTT. Its translation is CATSDFPGATEAFF. The chain recombines TRBV24-1 with TRBJ1-1, with TRBD1 as a possible D gene (6 bases). Germline assignment: CDR1 KGHDR and CDR2 SFDVKD. Trimming stripped 1 base from V and 5 bases from J, with 10 bases between. This CDR3 spans 14 amino acids.

This chain uses TRBV5-6 with TRBJ2-3; 7 bases align to TRBD2. The CDR3 sequence is 15 residues long. Germline CDR1 reads SGHDT; CDR2 reads YYEEEE. V lost 8 bases, J lost 4 bases, and 13 bases stayed unmatched. CDR3 DNA sequence: TGTGCCAGTGGAAGGGGAGGGAATCTGGCAGATACGCAGTATTTT. Amino acid sequence: CASGRGGNLADTQYF.

This clonotype has a count of ten or more. For the CDR3, the DNA is TGTGCCAGCAGCCAGGGGTCGGGACTAGCGGGGGGGCAGGGGTTCTTC. Its protein is CASSQGSGLAGGQGFF. The V and J genes are TRBV7-2 and TRBJ2-1, with 16 bases matching TRBD2. The CDR3 is made up of 16 amino acids. CDR1 and CDR2 from the germline V gene are SGHTA and FQGNSA. After removal of 5 bases from V and 15 bases from J, the junction contained 13 bases not matched to a gene.

In its sample, this clonotype was seen a few times. The chain is built from TRBV2 and TRBJ2-2; D remains ambiguous. V was pared by 4 bases and J by 3 bases, with 6 bases between. This CDR3 has 13 residues. Germline-derived CDR1 and CDR2 are SNHLY and FYNNEI. This CDR3 reads CASSGVHTGELFF. The CDR3 DNA is TGTGCCAGCAGTGGGGTACACACCGGGGAGCTGTTTTTT.

This clonotype was picked up a small number of times. The rearrangement uses TRBV6-5 and TRBJ1-2; D unresolved. Between the trimmed V and J ends, which lost 2 bases and 8 bases, there was a span of 12 bases. The CDR3 consists of 13 residues. From germline, CDR1 is MNHEY and CDR2 SVGAGI. The CDR3 nucleotides are TGTGCCAGCAGTTACGGTTCGGGGAACGGCTACACCTTC. Residues: CASSYGSGNGYTF.

The rearrangement links TRBV25-1 to TRBJ2-7; D gene ambiguous. The germline V and J ends were trimmed by 1 base and 6 bases, with 13 bases remaining between them. This CDR3 region has 14 residues. Germline CDR1 is MGHDK and CDR2 is SYGVNS. The CDR3 DNA is TGTGCCAGCAGTGAATGGGGTCTAGGGCTCGAGCAGTACTTC. As protein: CASSEWGLGLEQYF.

This clonotype was detected once. V usage is TRBV13 and J usage is TRBJ2-3; TRBD1 is a possible D gene (8 bases). The CDR3 covers 17 residues. V was trimmed by 5 bases and J by 4 bases, leaving 22 bases between them. Germline CDR1 and CDR2: PRHDT and FYEKMQ (reference sequence). The CDR3 sequence is CASSILGQGGVADTQYF. CDR3 nucleotide sequence: TGTGCCAGCAGCATCCTAGGACAGGGAGGGGTCGCAGATACGCAGTATTTT.

This clonotype was seen a few times. The V gene is TRBV28, the J gene TRBJ2-3, with a possible D match to TRBD2 (6 bases). Germline CDR1 MDHEN, CDR2 SYDVKM. This CDR3 region has 15 residues. Trimming stripped 2 bases from V and 2 bases from J, with 11 bases between. This CDR3 reads CASSLLAGTTDTQYF. The CDR3 region has the DNA TGTGCCAGCAGTTTACTGGCGGGAACCACAGATACGCAGTATTTT.

This sequence joins TRBV19 and TRBJ2-2, with D perhaps TRBD2 (5 bases). Germline V gives CDR1 LNHDA, CDR2 SQIVND (reference sequence). V was trimmed by 7 bases and J by 1 base, leaving 10 bases between them. The CDR3 extends over 14 amino acids. The CDR3 spells CASKNGGNTGELFF. CDR3 coding DNA: TGTGCCAGTAAGAATGGAGGGAACACCGGGGAGCTGTTTTTT.